This is a list of T cell receptor beta chains from one sample in a study of T cells in Graves' hyperthyroidism and ophthalmopathy. MiXCR, applied by TCRdb to the multiplex PCR reads, yields one record per CDR3 protein. The sample holds about 380,000 distinct CDR3 sequences, 14% seen once. The sequenced sample consisted of blood. These receptors were obtained from a woman aged 60-70 years with Graves' hyperthyroidism. CDR3s include the opening cysteine and the closing phenylalanine or tryptophan. The D gene is left open where the match is weak. The size of a clone is reported for some rows only, either as once, few or many, or as a class for expanded clones.

cdr3_nt cdr3_aa clone_size v_call d_call j_call
TGCGCCAGCAGCTTGGGATTTACCGGGGAGCTGTTTTTT CASSLGFTGELFF many TRBV5-1 . TRBJ2-2
TGTGCCAGCTGGGGACAGGGTGGCGGGGCCAACGTCCTGACTTTC CASWGQGGGANVLTF . TRBV6-1 TRBD1 TRBJ2-6
TGTGCCAGTAGTATCCATGGTGACACAGATACGCAGTATTTT CASSIHGDTDTQYF . TRBV19 . TRBJ2-3
TGTGCCAGCCGGGACGACCCTATTCAGTACTTC CASRDDPIQYF many TRBV2 . TRBJ2-4
TGTGCCAGCTCACGCAGGTACGTCTACGAGCAGTACTTC CASSRRYVYEQYF many TRBV18 . TRBJ2-7
TGTGCCAGCAGCTTATCTCGGAGGGGAATAGATTTACAAGAGACCCAGTACTTC CASSLSRRGIDLQETQYF . TRBV7-2 . TRBJ2-5
TGTGCCAGCAGTTTACATAACGGTTTGCCCCAGCATTTT CASSLHNGLPQHF many TRBV28 . TRBJ1-5
TGTGCCAGCAGCTTTTACAGGAAAGGGAGGCAAGAGACCCAGTACTTC CASSFYRKGRQETQYF many TRBV7-8 . TRBJ2-5
TGTGCCAGCAGCCCGAGGACAGGGGGCTTCGGGGAGCTGTTTTTT CASSPRTGGFGELFF . TRBV7-3 TRBD1 TRBJ2-2
TGCGCCAGCAGCTTGTTTCCAGAGACCTACGAGCAGTACTTC CASSLFPETYEQYF few TRBV5-1 . TRBJ2-7
TGCAGTGCTAACGGCGGGGTGGGGAATCAGCCCCAGCATTTT CSANGGVGNQPQHF few TRBV20-1 . TRBJ1-5
TGTGCCAGTAGTATAGAGCCGTCCGAAGCTTTCTTT CASSIEPSEAFF few TRBV19 . TRBJ1-1
TGTGCCAGTAGTGACCCAGCGGGGAGCTCCTACGAGCAGTACTTC CASSDPAGSSYEQYF many TRBV19 TRBD2 TRBJ2-7
TGCGCCAGCAGCTTGGGGACGGGTGGGAACACTGAAGCTTTCTTT CASSLGTGGNTEAFF many TRBV5-1 . TRBJ1-1
TGTGCCAGCAGCGGGGGGGGACCCACTGAAGCTTTCTTT CASSGGGPTEAFF many TRBV7-2 . TRBJ1-1
TGTGCCAGCTTGGACAGGGAGCTGTTTTTT CASLDRELFF many TRBV28 . TRBJ2-2
TGCAGTGCTAGAGTAACGGCCGGCCAAGAGACCCAGTACTTC CSARVTAGQETQYF many TRBV20-1 . TRBJ2-5
TGTGCCAGCAGCTCACAGGGGGCGGCCAATCAGCCCCAGCATTTT CASSSQGAANQPQHF many TRBV7-9 TRBD1 TRBJ1-5
TGTGCCAGCAGCAACGGTGGGGCAAACACCATATATTTT CASSNGGANTIYF few TRBV7-9 . TRBJ1-3
TGTGCCAGCAGCCCATATGGACAGGGATCAACCTACAATGAGCAGTTCTTC CASSPYGQGSTYNEQFF . TRBV5-4 TRBD1 TRBJ2-1
TGTGCCAGCAGTGAAGTTGCGGGAAACACCATATATTTT CASSEVAGNTIYF many TRBV2 . TRBJ1-3
TGTGCCAGCAGCCACATCAAGGGCACTAATGAAAAACTGTTTTTT CASSHIKGTNEKLFF many TRBV7-9 . TRBJ1-4
TGTGCCAGCAGTATTCTCGTCCTGGGCGAGCAGTACTTC CASSILVLGEQYF many TRBV11-2 . TRBJ2-7
TGTGCCAGCATGGGGCTAGCGGCCTACAATGAGCAGTTCTTC CASMGLAAYNEQFF many TRBV2 TRBD2 TRBJ2-1
TGTGCCAGCAGGCGCGGACAGGGGGGGATCAAAAACATTCAGTACTTC CASRRGQGGIKNIQYF many TRBV28 TRBD1 TRBJ2-4
TGTGCCAGCAGGGCAAGGGTAGCGGGGGCAGATACGCAGTATTTT CASRARVAGADTQYF many TRBV2 TRBD2 TRBJ2-3
TGTGCCAGCAGTCCAAGGACAGGTTCTTATAGCACAGATACGCAGTATTTT CASSPRTGSYSTDTQYF . TRBV12-3/TRBV12-4 TRBD1 TRBJ2-3
TGCGCCAGCCGACTAGCGGATTACAATGAGCAGTTCTTC CASRLADYNEQFF many TRBV5-1 TRBD2 TRBJ2-1
TGCAGTGCTAGAGATCTGGGACAGGAGCAGTACTTC CSARDLGQEQYF many TRBV20-1 TRBD1 TRBJ2-7
TGTGCCAGCAGCTTAGCGGGTGGAAGATCCTACGAGCAGTACTTC CASSLAGGRSYEQYF many TRBV7-8 . TRBJ2-7
TGTGCCAGCAGACCTCCTGGTTTTGTGAACACTGAAGCTTTCTTT CASRPPGFVNTEAFF . TRBV27 . TRBJ1-1
TGCAGCGGACGGACTAGCGGGACCACAGATACGCAGTATTTT CSGRTSGTTDTQYF . TRBV20-1 TRBD2 TRBJ2-3
TGTGCCTGGACCCTGCCTGGGAACACTGAAGCTTTCTTT CAWTLPGNTEAFF . TRBV30 . TRBJ1-1
TGTGCCTGGAGTGTGCCCCACACCGGGGAGCTGTTTTTT CAWSVPHTGELFF . TRBV30 . TRBJ2-2
TGCAGTGCTAGAGAGGACAGGGGGCATCAACAGTTCTTC CSAREDRGHQQFF few TRBV20-1 TRBD1 TRBJ2-1